The rows below give T cell receptor beta chains drawn from one sample of a study of blood T cell repertoires in COVID-19. The table came from immunoSEQ multiplex PCR; TCRdb's copy has only in-frame clones and leaves some out. Among about 300,000 clones listed, around 89% were seen once. Sequenced: peripheral blood. All receptors derive from a man in his forties with acute or convalescent COVID-19. Both conserved end residues are trimmed from each CDR3. The order of the fields is D gene, clone size, V gene, CDR3 protein. The D gene is left open where the match is weak. Where a row states a size, it is once, few, many or the class of an expanded clone; other rows omit it.

- - TRBV7-2 ASSPSWGADNEQF
- - TRBV5-4 ASSLGAGSSYNEQF
TRBD1 - TRBV6-2/TRBV6-3 ASSSDRGAQPQH
- - TRBV7-2 ASSLDRNQPQH
- - TRBV6-6 ASSYPGGSYGYT
TRBD1 - TRBV6-1 ASSEPGTGFYGYT
TRBD2 - TRBV7-8 ASRRGVSPNEQF
- once TRBV5-6 ASSWGESAYNSYNEQF
TRBD1 few TRBV6-5 ASSSHPGTGFYGYT
- - TRBV13 ASSLDSRGEQF
TRBD2 - TRBV2 ASSETSGGAATQY
- once TRBV6-6 ASSPQGNTEAF
- - TRBV4-1 ASTFSLGDEQF
- - TRBV20-1 SALDLWGYT
TRBD2 - TRBV5-1 ASSLVAGGLNEQF
- - TRBV4-2 ASSPVSGFPSNQPQH
- - TRBV5-8 ASSLRTDTSNSPLH
TRBD1 few TRBV4-2 ASSRGTGNTEAF
TRBD2 - TRBV4-2 ASSPNGGGGSTDTQY
TRBD2 - TRBV7-2 ASSLAGTSSYEQY
TRBD1 - TRBV2 ASSDPSSTGVDYGYT
TRBD2 - TRBV5-4 ASSLISGGDYEQY
TRBD1 - TRBV3-1/TRBV3-2 ASSHPGGSYGYT